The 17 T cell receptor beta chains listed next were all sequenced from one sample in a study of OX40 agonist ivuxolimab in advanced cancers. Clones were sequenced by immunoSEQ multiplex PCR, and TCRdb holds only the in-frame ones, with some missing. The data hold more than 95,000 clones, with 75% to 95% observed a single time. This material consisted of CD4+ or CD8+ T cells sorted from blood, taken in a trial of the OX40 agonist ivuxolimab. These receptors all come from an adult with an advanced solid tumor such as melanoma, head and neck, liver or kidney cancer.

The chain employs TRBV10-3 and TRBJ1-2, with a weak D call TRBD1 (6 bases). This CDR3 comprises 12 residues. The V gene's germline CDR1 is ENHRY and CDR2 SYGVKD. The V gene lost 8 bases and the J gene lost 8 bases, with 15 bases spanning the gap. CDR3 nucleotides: TGTGCCATCTTCACGGGGGCAGGAGGCTACACCTTC. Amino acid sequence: CAIFTGAGGYTF.

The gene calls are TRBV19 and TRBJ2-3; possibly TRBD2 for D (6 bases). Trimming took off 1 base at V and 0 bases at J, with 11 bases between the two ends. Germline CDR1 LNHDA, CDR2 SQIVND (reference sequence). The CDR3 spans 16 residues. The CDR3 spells CASSIGRGSSTDTQYF. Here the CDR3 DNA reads TGTGCCAGTAGTATAGGGAGGGGATCTAGCACAGATACGCAGTATTTT.

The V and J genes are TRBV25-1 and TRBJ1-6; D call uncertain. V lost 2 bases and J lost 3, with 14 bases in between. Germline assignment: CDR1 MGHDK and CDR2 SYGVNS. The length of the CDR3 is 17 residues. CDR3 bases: TGTGCCAGCAGTGAAAGATCGACCGGGAACTATAATTCACCCCTCCACTTT. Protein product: CASSERSTGNYNSPLHF. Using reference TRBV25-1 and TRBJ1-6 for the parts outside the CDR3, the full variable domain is EADIYQTPRYLVIGTGKKITLECSQTMGHDKMYWYQQDPGMELHLIHYSYGVNSTEKGDLSSESTVSRIRTEHFPLTLESARPSHTSQYLCASSERSTGNYNSPLHFGNGTRLTVT.

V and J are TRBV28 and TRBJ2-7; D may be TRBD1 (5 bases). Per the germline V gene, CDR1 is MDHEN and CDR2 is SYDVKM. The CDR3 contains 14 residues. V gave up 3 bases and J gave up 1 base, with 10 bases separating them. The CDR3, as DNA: TGTGCCAGCAGTTTTTGGCAGGGATCCTACGAGCAGTACTTC. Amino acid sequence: CASSFWQGSYEQYF.

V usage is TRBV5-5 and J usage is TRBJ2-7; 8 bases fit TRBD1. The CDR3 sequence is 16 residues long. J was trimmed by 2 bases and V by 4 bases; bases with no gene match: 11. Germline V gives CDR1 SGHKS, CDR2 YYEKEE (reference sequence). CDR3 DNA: TGTGCCAGCAGCCCTGGGGCGGGGACAGGCGCCTACGAGCAGTACTTC. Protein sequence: CASSPGAGTGAYEQYF.

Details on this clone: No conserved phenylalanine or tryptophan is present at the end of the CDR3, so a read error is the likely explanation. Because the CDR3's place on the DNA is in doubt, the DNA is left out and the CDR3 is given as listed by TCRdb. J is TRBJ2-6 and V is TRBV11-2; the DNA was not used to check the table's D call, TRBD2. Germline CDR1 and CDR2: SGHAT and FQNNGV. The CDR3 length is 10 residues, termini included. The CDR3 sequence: CASSLSVAKA.

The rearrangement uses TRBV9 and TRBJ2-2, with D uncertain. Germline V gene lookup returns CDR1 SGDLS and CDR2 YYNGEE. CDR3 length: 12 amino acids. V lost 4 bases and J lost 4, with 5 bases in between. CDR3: CASSSFTGELFF. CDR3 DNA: TGTGCCAGCAGCTCCTTCACCGGGGAGCTGTTTTTT.

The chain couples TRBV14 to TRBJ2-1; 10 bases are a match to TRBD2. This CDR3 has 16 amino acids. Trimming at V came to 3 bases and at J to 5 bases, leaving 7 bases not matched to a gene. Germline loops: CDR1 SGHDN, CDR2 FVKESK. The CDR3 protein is CASSHSSGRPHNEQFF. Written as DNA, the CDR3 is TGTGCCAGCAGCCATTCTAGCGGGAGACCCCACAATGAGCAGTTCTTC.

CDR3 protein: CASSQSGTGPTGELFF. CDR3 DNA sequence: TGTGCCAGCAGCCAATCCGGGACAGGTCCCACCGGGGAGCTGTTTTTT. The V call is TRBV7-9, the J call TRBJ2-2, with 8 nucleotides matching TRBD1. The ends lost 5 bases at V and 4 bases at J; junction bases unmatched: 9. CDR3 length: 16 residues. Germline CDR1 SEHNR, CDR2 FQNEAQ (reference sequence).

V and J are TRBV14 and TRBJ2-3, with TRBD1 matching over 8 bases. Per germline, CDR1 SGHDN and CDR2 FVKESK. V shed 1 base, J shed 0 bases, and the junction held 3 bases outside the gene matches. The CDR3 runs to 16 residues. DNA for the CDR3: TGTGCCAGCAGCCAAGGGACAGGGCGTAGCACAGATACGCAGTATTTT. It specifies CASSQGTGRSTDTQYF. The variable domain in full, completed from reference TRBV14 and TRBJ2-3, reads EAGVTQFPSHSVIEKGQTVTLRCDPISGHDNLYWYRRVMGKEIKFLLHFVKESKQDESGMPNNRFLAERTGGTYSTLKVQPAELEDSGVYFCASSQGTGRSTDTQYFGPGTRLTVL.

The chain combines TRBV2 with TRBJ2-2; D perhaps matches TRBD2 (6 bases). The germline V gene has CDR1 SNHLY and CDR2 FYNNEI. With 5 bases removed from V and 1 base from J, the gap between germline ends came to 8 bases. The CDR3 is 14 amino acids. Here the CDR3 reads CASSRDWNTGELFF. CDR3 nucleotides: TGTGCCAGCAGTAGGGACTGGAACACCGGGGAGCTGTTTTTT.

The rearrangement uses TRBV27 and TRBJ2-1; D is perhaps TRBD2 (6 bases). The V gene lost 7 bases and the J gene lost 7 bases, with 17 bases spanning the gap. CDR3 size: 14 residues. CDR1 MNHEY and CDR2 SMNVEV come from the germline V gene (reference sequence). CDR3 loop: CASTTGKAGNEQFF. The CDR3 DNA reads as TGTGCCAGCACCACGGGGAAGGCGGGGAATGAGCAGTTCTTC.

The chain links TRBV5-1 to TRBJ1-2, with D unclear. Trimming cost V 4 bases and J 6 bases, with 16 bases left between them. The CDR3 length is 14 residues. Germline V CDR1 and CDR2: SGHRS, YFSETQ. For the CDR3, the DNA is TGCGCCAGCAGCGGAGGAGGTGGATCCGATGGCTACACCTTC. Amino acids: CASSGGGGSDGYTF.

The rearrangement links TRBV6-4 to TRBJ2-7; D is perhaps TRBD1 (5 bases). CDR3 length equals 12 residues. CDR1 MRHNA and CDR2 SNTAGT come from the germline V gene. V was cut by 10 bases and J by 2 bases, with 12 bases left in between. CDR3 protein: CAIRAGTYEQYF. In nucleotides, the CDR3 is TGTGCCATAAGAGCAGGGACCTACGAGCAGTACTTC.

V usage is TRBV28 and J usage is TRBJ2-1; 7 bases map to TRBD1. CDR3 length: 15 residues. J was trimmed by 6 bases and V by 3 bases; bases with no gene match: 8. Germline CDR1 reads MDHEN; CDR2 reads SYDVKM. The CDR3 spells CASSFLQPGGNEQFF. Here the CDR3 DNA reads TGTGCCAGCAGTTTCTTACAGCCAGGGGGCAATGAGCAGTTCTTC.

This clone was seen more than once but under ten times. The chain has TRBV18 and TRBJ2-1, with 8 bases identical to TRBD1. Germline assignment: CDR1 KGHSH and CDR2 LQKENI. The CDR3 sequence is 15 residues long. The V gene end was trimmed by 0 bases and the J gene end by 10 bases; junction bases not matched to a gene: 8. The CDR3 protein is CASSPPHRTGNEQFF. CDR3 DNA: TGTGCCAGCTCACCACCGCACAGGACAGGGAACGAGCAGTTCTTC.

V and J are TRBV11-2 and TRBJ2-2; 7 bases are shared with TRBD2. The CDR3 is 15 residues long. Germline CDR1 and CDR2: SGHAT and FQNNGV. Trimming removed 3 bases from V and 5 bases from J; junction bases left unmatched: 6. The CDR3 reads CASSFIAGNTGELFF. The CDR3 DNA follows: TGTGCCAGCAGCTTTATAGCGGGTAATACCGGGGAGCTGTTTTTT.